This TCR beta chain was recorded in a study of cytomegalovirus exposure and HLA in healthy donors. Study results and limitations: In an earlier analysis, about 90% or about 30%: the productive usage of most TCR beta V segments. Association of a missense DCLRE1C variant with TCR beta V- and J-gene trimming was reported in a later analysis.

PCR employed 60 Vbeta and 13 Jbeta primers. The repertoire was sequenced with immunoSEQ multiplex PCR; TCRdb's copy has only in-frame clones and lacks some. The sample yields approximately 130,000 clones, 60% to 85% seen once. About this clone itself: Its antigen remains unidentified.

CDR3 size: 15 residues. Germline V gene sequence: CDR1 GTSNPN, CDR2 SVGIG (reference sequence). After removal of 0 bases from V and 2 bases from J, the junction contained 4 bases not matched to a gene. This sequence was found in a female donor in good health and CMV-seropositive. Source material: PBMCs. The chain uses TRBV30 and TRBJ1-5; 7 nucleotides match TRBD1. The CDR3 DNA reads TGTGCCTGGAGTGTACGAGGGACAGGCAATCAGCCCCAGCATTTT. It is translated as CAWSVRGTGNQPQHF. Full variable domain (rest looked up from reference TRBV30 and TRBJ1-5): SQTIHQWPATLVQPVGSPLSLECTVEGTSNPNLYWYRQAAGRGLQLLFYSVGIGQISSEVPQNLSASRPQDRQFILSSKKLLLSDSGFYLCAWSVRGTGNQPQHFGDGTRLSIL.